A selection of T cell receptor beta chains follows, all from one sample in a study of neoadjuvant anti-PD-1 for oral cavity cancer. Sequenced by immunoSEQ multiplex PCR; TCRdb stores in-frame clones only, minus some. The profile shows approximately 42,000 clones, 77% of them singletons. The source material was PBMCs, sampled after nivolumab (anti-PD-1) treatment. The source of these receptors is a person aged 35-79 years with oral cavity squamous cell carcinoma. Both conserved end residues are trimmed from each CDR3. Each record gives: V gene, CDR3 protein.

TRBV30 | AWTLRGPNYEQY
TRBV18 | ASSPTMGQNTEAF
TRBV6-1 | ASSDRGVARSGQPQH
TRBV19 | ASSIEGFQPQH
TRBV4-1 | ASSPYPRDTGSYEQY
TRBV7-6 | ASSSPSGSTGELF
TRBV5-4 | ASRPGTGELF
TRBV10-3 | AISDLKGDTEAF
TRBV27 | ASSPLGGSEAF
TRBV29-1 | SVETRDFPNYGYT
TRBV19 | ASSIVGGRMNTEAF
TRBV25-1 | ASSGPGLGSTYEQY
TRBV18 | ASSPTGGPYQETQY
TRBV9 | ASSVLGADYEQY
TRBV5-1 | ASSLAVVRTGANVLT
TRBV6-1 | ATGPRAAF
TRBV5-1 | ASRARASSTDTQY
TRBV30 | AWNGGVGTEAF
TRBV9 | ASSPSGAVLGGYT
TRBV5-1 | ASSLDAAGDTQY
TRBV6-5 | ASKPRRNTGELF
TRBV2 | ASRRDSLANYGYT
TRBV5-1 | ASSFGMMGAPEAF
TRBV2 | ATSAGGPSGETQY
TRBV5-1 | ASSLEGPSSNQPQH
TRBV7-9 | ASSPTGTYNSPLH
TRBV5-1 | ASSKGGTAGNSPLH
TRBV19 | ASSMGPSGRHEQY
TRBV7-8 | ASSPIRRGPGTDTQY
TRBV6-5 | ASGTSYEQY
TRBV2 | ASSGGGTSSYNEQF
TRBV5-1 | ASSLGQGWDEQY
TRBV4-1 | ASSQDRGISYEQY
TRBV5-1 | ASSLAQTSGSEQY
TRBV6-5 | ASTPTGTQAYEQY
TRBV5-1 | ASSLLTGSNTGELF
TRBV2 | ASREASSGSYEQY
TRBV30 | AGGSSYNSPLH
TRBV7-9 | ASSFTDLRQAEAF
TRBV5-6 | ASSLAGTLVYGYT
TRBV27 | ASRWGGEQY
TRBV5-1 | ASSLVGPRDQPQH
TRBV5-4 | ASSLAVTSGNLYNEQF
TRBV5-6 | ASSFPGQTYEQY
TRBV18 | ASSPLPQGRVQETQY
TRBV5-1 | ASSLAPGQAQNTEAF
TRBV4-1 | ASSQDAPTSGTYNEQF
TRBV19 | ASMSLTNTGELF